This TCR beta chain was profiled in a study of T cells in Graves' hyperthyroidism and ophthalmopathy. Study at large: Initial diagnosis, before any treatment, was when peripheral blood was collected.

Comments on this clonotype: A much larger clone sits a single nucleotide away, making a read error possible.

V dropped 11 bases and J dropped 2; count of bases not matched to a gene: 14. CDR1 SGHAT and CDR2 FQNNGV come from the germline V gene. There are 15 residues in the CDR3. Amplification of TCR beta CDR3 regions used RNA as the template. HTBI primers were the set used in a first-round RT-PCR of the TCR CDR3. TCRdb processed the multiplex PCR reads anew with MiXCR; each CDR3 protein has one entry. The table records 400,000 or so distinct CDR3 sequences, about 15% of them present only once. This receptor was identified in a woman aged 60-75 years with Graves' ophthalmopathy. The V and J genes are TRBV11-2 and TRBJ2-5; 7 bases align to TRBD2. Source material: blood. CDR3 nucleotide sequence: TGTGCCGGCCAAGGCTTAGCGGGCGAACAAGAGACCCAGTACTTC. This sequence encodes CAGQGLAGEQETQYF.